This entry concerns a single T cell receptor (beta chain). The authors carried out high-throughput sequencing of TCR beta. They applied it to CD8+ and CD4+ T cells obtained from blood. The authors negatively isolated CD8+ and CD4+ T cells and FACS-enriched TEMRA cells. This sample stems from a study of CD8 T cells in Susac syndrome. Germline lookup yields CDR1 LNHNV and CDR2 YYDKDF (reference sequence). CDR3 length: 18 amino acids. The J segment lost 0 bases and the V segment lost 1 base, leaving 11 bases of the junction unmatched. RNA, at about 0.45 to 1 ug, was reverse transcribed with random hexamers. An immunoSEQ multiplex PCR amplified TCR beta CDR3 over 54 Vbeta and 13 Jbeta. TCRdb re-called the immunoSEQ multiplex PCR reads with MiXCR, one entry per CDR3 protein. The sample has tens of thousands of distinct CDR3 sequences, 80% to 95% seen once.

This TCR derives from a human donor with Susac syndrome. J is TRBJ2-5 and V is TRBV15; TRBD1 matches 7 bases. The sequenced material came from CD8+ T cells from PBMCs. The CDR3 sequence is CATSRGVTRGRYQETQYF. DNA of the CDR3: TGTGCCACCAGCAGAGGAGTCACGAGGGGGCGGTACCAAGAGACCCAGTACTTC.